What follows are 7 T cell receptor beta chains derived from one specimen sequenced in a study of cytomegalovirus exposure and HLA in healthy donors. Only in-frame clones appear in the TCRdb table, and some are missing; sequencing was by immunoSEQ multiplex PCR. There are 45,000 to 65,000 clones in the sample; roughly 90% occur only once, and approximately 8.1% lies in the top ten. Material for sequencing was PBMCs. The receptors shown here come from a woman between 18 and 29 years old in good health and CMV-seropositive.

This chain links TRBV30 with TRBJ1-4, with D perhaps TRBD1 (6 bases). There are 13 residues in the CDR3. CDR1 GTSNPN and CDR2 SVGIG come from the germline V gene (reference sequence). Trimming cost V 3 bases and J 7 bases, with 12 bases left between them. CDR3 amino acids: CAWRRGTLEKLFF. CDR3 nucleotide sequence: TGTGCCTGGAGGAGAGGGACACTTGAAAAACTGTTTTTT. The full variable domain, with the rest looked up from reference TRBV30 and TRBJ1-4, is SQTIHQWPATLVQPVGSPLSLECTVEGTSNPNLYWYRQAAGRGLQLLFYSVGIGQISSEVPQNLSASRPQDRQFILSSKKLLLSDSGFYLCAWRRGTLEKLFFGSGTQLSVL.

V gene TRBV5-4 combines with J gene TRBJ1-6; possibly TRBD1 for D (6 bases). Germline assignment: CDR1 SGHNT and CDR2 YYREEE (reference sequence). The CDR3 sequence is 15 residues long. Deletions cut 2 bases from V and 11 bases from J, with 17 bases between. CDR3 in amino acids: CASSFAAGDTTPLHF. CDR3 DNA sequence: TGTGCCAGCAGCTTCGCGGCAGGGGATACGACACCCCTCCACTTT.

This clone was counted once. The V and J genes are TRBV5-1 and TRBJ2-3, with TRBD2 matching over 10 bases. The V gene's germline CDR1 is SGHRS and CDR2 YFSETQ. This CDR3 is 17 amino acids long. J was trimmed by 4 bases and V by 1 base; bases with no gene match: 9. The CDR3 sequence is CASSLRASGGSADTQYF. The DNA for the CDR3 is TGCGCCAGCAGCTTGCGGGCTAGCGGGGGATCGGCAGATACGCAGTATTTT. The full variable domain, with the rest looked up from reference TRBV5-1 and TRBJ2-3, is KAGVTQTPRYLIKTRGQQVTLSCSPISGHRSVSWYQQTPGQGLQFLFEYFSETQRNKGNFPGRFSGRQFSNSRSEMNVSTLELGDSALYLCASSLRASGGSADTQYFGPGTRLTVL.

V gene TRBV18 combines with J gene TRBJ2-2; D possibly corresponds to TRBD1 (6 bases). Germline V gene lookup returns CDR1 KGHSH and CDR2 LQKENI. V was trimmed by 5 bases and J by 1 base, leaving 14 bases between them. This CDR3 has 16 amino acids. Here the CDR3 reads CASSSGRDMNTGELFF. In nucleotides, the CDR3 is TGTGCCAGCTCATCGGGACGGGACATGAACACCGGGGAGCTGTTTTTT.

This sequence joins TRBV4-1 and TRBJ1-2; 10 nucleotides line up with TRBD1. Losses at the gene ends were 3 bases for V and 4 bases for J; bases not matched to a gene: 5. There are 15 residues in the CDR3. Germline assignment: CDR1 MGHRA and CDR2 YSYEKL. CDR3: CASSQSTGGSYGYTF. The CDR3 DNA is TGCGCCAGCAGCCAGTCGACAGGGGGCTCCTATGGCTACACCTTC.

The table lists this clone with a count of one. This chain connects TRBV29-1 to TRBJ1-2; perhaps TRBD1 as D (6 bases). Germline assignment: CDR1 SQVTM and CDR2 ANQGSEA. Trimming shortened V by 5 bases and J by 10 bases, and 17 bases separated the two germline ends. This CDR3 is 12 amino acids long. CDR3 DNA: TGCAGCGTTCCAAAGACAGGTTCTTTCTACACCTTC. Protein sequence: CSVPKTGSFYTF. The variable domain in full, with the rest retrieved from reference TRBV29-1 and TRBJ1-2, is SAVISQKPSRDICQRGTSLTIQCQVDSQVTMMFWYRQQPGQSLTLIATANQGSEATYESGFVIDKFPISRPNLTFSTLTVSNMSPEDSSIYLCSVPKTGSFYTFGSGTRLTVV.

The chain carries TRBV6-5 and TRBJ2-2; TRBD1 matches 11 bases. In germline, CDR1 is MNHEY, CDR2 SVGAGI. V dropped 4 bases and J dropped 3; count of bases not matched to a gene: 4. There are 16 residues in the CDR3. The CDR3 is CASSFGQGAYTGELFF. The CDR3 region has the DNA TGTGCCAGCAGTTTTGGACAGGGGGCGTACACCGGGGAGCTGTTTTTT.